Here is one T cell receptor (beta chain) with its context. What it binds is not known. V trimming: 1 base; J trimming: 11 bases; junction bases outside the gene matches: 18. Looked up from germline, CDR1 is SGHTA and CDR2 is FQGNSA. The CDR3 is 17 residues long. The data were taken from a study of blood T cells in healthy people across ages. Study-wide results and limits: Using unsorted PBMCs precluded a conclusive naive versus antigen-experienced comparison.

Sample-barcoded 5' priming and a J-beta primer mix drove a second PCR of roughly 6 to 12 cycles. TCRdb passed the 5' RACE reads through MiXCR, listing each CDR3 protein once. The data contain fewer than 900,000 distinct CDR3 sequences, under 40% of them singletons. This clonotype was obtained from a man aged 18 to 29 in good health. The chain employs TRBV7-2 and TRBJ2-5; 8 positions match TRBD1. Sequences were obtained from blood. This CDR3 reads CASSLEGRGRIWNEQYF. The CDR3 DNA sequence: TGTGCCAGCAGCTTAGAGGGCAGGGGGCGTATTTGGAATGAGCAGTACTTC.